Each of the 5 T cell receptor beta chains below was sequenced from the same sample in a study of blood T cell repertoires in COVID-19. This table comes from immunoSEQ multiplex PCR, and its TCRdb copy is limited to in-frame clones, with some not included. The sample holds about 100,000 clones; roughly 79% are singletons and the top ten take around a third. Sample: peripheral blood. The source of these receptors is a man aged 65 to 85 with active or convalescent COVID-19.

The V and J genes are TRBV6-2 or TRBV6-3 and TRBJ2-1, with TRBD1 matching over 9 bases. Germline V CDR1 and CDR2: MNHEY, SVGEGT. The CDR3 sequence is 16 residues long. V trimming: 5 bases; J trimming: 6 bases; junction bases outside the gene matches: 11. CDR3 region: CASSRTRQGVRNEQFF. In nucleotides, the CDR3 is TGTGCCAGCAGTCGAACCCGACAGGGGGTTCGCAATGAGCAGTTCTTC.

The chain recombines TRBV7-9 with TRBJ2-2; 7 bases are a match to TRBD1. The CDR3 loop spans 16 amino acids. With V trimmed by 3 bases and J by 5 bases, 9 bases remained unmatched. The germline gives CDR1 SEHNR, CDR2 FQNEAQ (reference sequence). The CDR3 sequence is CASSFTQGYGTGELFF. The DNA for the CDR3 is TGTGCCAGCAGCTTTACACAGGGGTATGGAACCGGGGAGCTGTTTTTT.

The V gene is TRBV13, the J gene TRBJ2-7, with D maybe TRBD2 (6 bases). V lost 2 bases and J 1 base, leaving 12 bases between the germline ends. Germline V gene data show CDR1 as PRHDT and CDR2 as FYEKMQ (reference sequence). The CDR3 runs to 15 residues. The DNA of the CDR3 is TGTGCCAGCAGCTTAACTCGGGGGTCGTCCTACGAGCAGTACTTC. Residues: CASSLTRGSSYEQYF.

The V and J genes are TRBV11-2 and TRBJ2-3; 8 nucleotides align to TRBD1. V shed 5 bases and J 2 bases; nucleotides not matched to a gene: 9. The CDR3 contains 16 residues. Germline CDR1 and CDR2: SGHAT and FQNNGV. The CDR3 nucleotides are TGTGCCAGCAGCGTATATCAGGGGGCAGTCACAGATACGCAGTATTTT. It codes for CASSVYQGAVTDTQYF.

In DNA form, the CDR3 reads TGTGCCAGCAGTTCGCACACCGGGGAATGGAGCTACACCTTC. Protein: CASSSHTGEWSYTF. The chain uses TRBV6-6 and TRBJ1-2; D is undetermined. The germline V gene encodes CDR1 MNHNY and CDR2 SVGAGI (reference sequence). Trimming cost V 4 bases and J 9 bases, with 18 bases left between them. The CDR3 is 14 residues long.